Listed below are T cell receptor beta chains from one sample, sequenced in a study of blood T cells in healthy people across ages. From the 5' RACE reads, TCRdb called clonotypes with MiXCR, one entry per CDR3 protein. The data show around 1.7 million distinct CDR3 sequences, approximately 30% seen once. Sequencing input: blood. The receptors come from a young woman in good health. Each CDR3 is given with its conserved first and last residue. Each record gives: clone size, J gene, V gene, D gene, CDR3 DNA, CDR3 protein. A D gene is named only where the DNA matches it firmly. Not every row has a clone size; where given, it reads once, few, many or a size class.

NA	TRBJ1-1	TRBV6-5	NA	TGTGCCAGCAGACCCGACACAACGAACACTGAAGCTTTCTTT	CASRPDTTNTEAFF
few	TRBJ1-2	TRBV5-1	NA	TGCGCCAGCAGCTTGGAGCGGGCACGGGGCTACACCTTC	CASSLERARGYTF
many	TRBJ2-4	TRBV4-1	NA	TGCGCCAGCAGCCAAGACCGGGGGCCGGAGAAAAACATTCAGTACTTC	CASSQDRGPEKNIQYF
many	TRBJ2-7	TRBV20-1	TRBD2	TGCAGTGCTAGAGACGGGGCTAGCGGGGCCTACGAGCAGTACTTC	CSARDGASGAYEQYF
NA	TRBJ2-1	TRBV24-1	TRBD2	TGTGCCACCAGTGACTTTGGACTAGCGGACCACAATGAGCAGTTCTTC	CATSDFGLADHNEQFF
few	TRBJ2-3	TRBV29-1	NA	TGCAGCGCCCAACCCGGGGGCGGGAGCTCAAATACGCAGTATTTT	CSAQPGGGSSNTQYF
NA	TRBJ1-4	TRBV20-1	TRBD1	TGCAGTGCCCTGAAATTCGAACAGGGGGCCCTCAATGAAAAACTGTTTTTT	CSALKFEQGALNEKLFF
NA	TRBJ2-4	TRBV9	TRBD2	TGTGCCAGCAGCGTAGCCCAGCGGGGGTATGAGCAGTACTTC	CASSVAQRGYEQYF
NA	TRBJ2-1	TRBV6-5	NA	TGTGCCAGCAGTACGGGACCGTGGGGTGAGCAGTTCTTC	CASSTGPWGEQFF
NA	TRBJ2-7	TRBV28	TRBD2	TGTGCCAGCAGTTTACAAGGGACTACTCCCTACGAGCAGTACTTC	CASSLQGTTPYEQYF